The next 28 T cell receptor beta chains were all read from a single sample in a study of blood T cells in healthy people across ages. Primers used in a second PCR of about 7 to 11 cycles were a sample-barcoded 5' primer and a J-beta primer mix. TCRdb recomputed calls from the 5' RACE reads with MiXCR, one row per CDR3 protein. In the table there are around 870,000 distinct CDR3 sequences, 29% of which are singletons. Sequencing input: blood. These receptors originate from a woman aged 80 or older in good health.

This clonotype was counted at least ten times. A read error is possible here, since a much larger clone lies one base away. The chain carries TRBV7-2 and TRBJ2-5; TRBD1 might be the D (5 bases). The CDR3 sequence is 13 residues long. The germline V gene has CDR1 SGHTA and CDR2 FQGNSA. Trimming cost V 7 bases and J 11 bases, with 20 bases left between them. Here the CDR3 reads CASTPRRGYEQYF. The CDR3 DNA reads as TGTGCCAGCACCCCTCGTAGGGGTTATGAGCAGTACTTC.

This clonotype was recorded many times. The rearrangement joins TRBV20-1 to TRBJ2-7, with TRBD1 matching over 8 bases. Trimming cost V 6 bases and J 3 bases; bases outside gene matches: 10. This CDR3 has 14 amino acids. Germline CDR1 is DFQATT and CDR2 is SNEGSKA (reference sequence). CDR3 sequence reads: CSARPGGLNYEQYF. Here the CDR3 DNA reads TGCAGTGCGAGACCAGGGGGCCTGAACTACGAGCAGTACTTC.

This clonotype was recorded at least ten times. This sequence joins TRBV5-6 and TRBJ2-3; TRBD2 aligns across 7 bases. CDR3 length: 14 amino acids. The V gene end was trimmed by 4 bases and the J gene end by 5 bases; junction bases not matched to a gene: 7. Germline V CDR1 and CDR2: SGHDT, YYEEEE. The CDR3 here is CASSLPRGEDTQYF. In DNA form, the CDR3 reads TGTGCCAGCAGCCTGCCCCGGGGGGAAGATACGCAGTATTTT.

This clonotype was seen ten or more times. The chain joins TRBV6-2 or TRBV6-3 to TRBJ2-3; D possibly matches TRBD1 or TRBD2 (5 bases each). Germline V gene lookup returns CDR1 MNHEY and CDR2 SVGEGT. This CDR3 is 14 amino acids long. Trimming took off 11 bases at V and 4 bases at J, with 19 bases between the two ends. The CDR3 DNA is TGTGCCGGTTCCGGGACGATGGGATCAGATACGCAGTATTTT. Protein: CAGSGTMGSDTQYF.

CDR3 bases: TGTGCCAGCAGCTTAGGGTTGTTAGCGGGAGGAGGCTACGAGCAGTACTTC. It specifies CASSLGLLAGGGYEQYF. The chain uses TRBV7-2 and TRBJ2-7, with 10 bases aligning to TRBD2. The germline V gene encodes CDR1 SGHTA and CDR2 FQGNSA. Trimming took 1 base from V and 3 from J; bases not matched to a gene: 9. The CDR3 covers 17 residues.

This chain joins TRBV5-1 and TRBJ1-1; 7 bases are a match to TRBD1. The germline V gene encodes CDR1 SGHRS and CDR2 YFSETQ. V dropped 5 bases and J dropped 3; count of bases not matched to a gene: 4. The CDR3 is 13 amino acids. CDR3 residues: CASRFTGDTEAFF. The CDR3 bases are TGCGCCAGCAGGTTTACAGGGGACACTGAAGCTTTCTTT.

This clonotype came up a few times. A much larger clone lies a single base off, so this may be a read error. The CDR3: CSANHRTGFFRDNEQYF. In DNA, the CDR3 is TGCAGTGCCAACCACAGGACAGGGTTTTTTCGTGACAATGAGCAGTACTTC. The chain links TRBV20-1 to TRBJ2-7; 8 bases line up with TRBD1. This CDR3 has 17 amino acids. From germline, CDR1 is DFQATT and CDR2 SNEGSKA (reference sequence). J lost 7 bases, V lost 6 bases, and 23 bases had no gene match.

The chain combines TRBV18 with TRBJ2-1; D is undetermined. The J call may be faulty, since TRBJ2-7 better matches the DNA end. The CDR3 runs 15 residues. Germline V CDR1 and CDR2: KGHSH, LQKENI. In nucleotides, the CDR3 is TGTGCCAGCTCACCAATGGGTAACTCCTACAATGAGCAGTACTTC. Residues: CASSPMGNSYNEQYF.

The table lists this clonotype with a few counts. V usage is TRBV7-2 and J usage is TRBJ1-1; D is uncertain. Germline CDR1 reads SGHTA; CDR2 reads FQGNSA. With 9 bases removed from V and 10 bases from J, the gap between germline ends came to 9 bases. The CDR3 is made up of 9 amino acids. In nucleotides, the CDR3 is TGTGCCAGGCCACAGCGAGCTTTCTTT. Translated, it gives CARPQRAFF.

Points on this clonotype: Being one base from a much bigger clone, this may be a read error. DNA of the CDR3: TGTGCCAGCAGCTGCGGGACTAGCCTAGATACGCAGTATTTT. As protein: CASSCGTSLDTQYF. The V gene is TRBV7-2, the J gene TRBJ2-3, with 9 bases identical to TRBD2. The CDR3 has 14 amino acids. The junction had 4 bases not matched to a gene; V was cut back by 4 bases and J by 5 bases. CDR1 SGHTA and CDR2 FQGNSA come from the germline V gene.

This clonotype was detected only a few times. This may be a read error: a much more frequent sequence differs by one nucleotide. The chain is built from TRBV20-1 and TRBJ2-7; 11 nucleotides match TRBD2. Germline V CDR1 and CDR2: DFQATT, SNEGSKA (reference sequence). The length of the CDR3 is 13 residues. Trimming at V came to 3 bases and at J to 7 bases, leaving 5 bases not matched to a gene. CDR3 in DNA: TGCAGTGCTAGCACTAGCGGGGGCGGTGAGCAGTACTTC. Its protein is CSASTSGGGEQYF.

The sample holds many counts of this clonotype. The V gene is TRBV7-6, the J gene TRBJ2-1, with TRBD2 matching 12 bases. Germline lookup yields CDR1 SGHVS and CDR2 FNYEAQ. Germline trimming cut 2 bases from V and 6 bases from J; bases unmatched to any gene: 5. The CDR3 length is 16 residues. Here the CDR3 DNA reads TGTGCCAGCAGCTTAAGACTAGCGGGGGAAGTCAATGAGCAGTTCTTC. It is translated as CASSLRLAGEVNEQFF.

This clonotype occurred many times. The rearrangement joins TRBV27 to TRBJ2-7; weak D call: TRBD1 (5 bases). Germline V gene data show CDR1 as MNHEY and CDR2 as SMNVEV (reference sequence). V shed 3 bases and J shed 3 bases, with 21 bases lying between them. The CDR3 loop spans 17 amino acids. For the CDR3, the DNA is TGTGCCAGCAGTTTCACTTATTCGTGGCAGGGTGGCTACGAGCAGTACTTC. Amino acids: CASSFTYSWQGGYEQYF.

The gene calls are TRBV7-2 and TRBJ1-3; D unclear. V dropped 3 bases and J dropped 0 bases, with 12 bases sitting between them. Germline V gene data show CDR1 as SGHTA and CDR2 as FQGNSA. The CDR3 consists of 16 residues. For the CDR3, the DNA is TGTGCCAGCAGCTTGGGGAATAGGAACTCTGGAAACACCATATATTTT. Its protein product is CASSLGNRNSGNTIYF.

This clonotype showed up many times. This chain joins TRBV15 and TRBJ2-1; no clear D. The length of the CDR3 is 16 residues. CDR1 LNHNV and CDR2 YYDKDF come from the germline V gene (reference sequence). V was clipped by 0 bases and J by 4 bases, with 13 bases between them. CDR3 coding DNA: TGTGCCACCAGCAGAGATCGTAACCCCTTGTACAATGAGCAGTTCTTC. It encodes CATSRDRNPLYNEQFF.

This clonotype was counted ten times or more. The CDR3 loop reads CSAYDRGSNYGYTF. DNA for the CDR3: TGCAGTGCTTACGACAGGGGATCGAACTATGGCTACACCTTC. The rearrangement joins TRBV20-1 to TRBJ1-2, with 8 bases aligning to TRBD1. V lost 5 bases, J lost 2 bases, and 7 bases stayed unmatched. Germline V gene lookup returns CDR1 DFQATT and CDR2 SNEGSKA (reference sequence). There are 14 residues in the CDR3.

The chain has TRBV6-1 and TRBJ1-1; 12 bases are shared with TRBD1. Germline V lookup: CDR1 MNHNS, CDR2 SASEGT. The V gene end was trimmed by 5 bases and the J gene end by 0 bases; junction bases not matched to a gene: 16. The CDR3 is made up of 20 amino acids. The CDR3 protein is CASSRFRPGQGAFMNTEAFF. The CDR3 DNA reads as TGTGCCAGCAGTCGATTTAGACCGGGACAGGGGGCCTTCATGAACACTGAAGCTTTCTTT.

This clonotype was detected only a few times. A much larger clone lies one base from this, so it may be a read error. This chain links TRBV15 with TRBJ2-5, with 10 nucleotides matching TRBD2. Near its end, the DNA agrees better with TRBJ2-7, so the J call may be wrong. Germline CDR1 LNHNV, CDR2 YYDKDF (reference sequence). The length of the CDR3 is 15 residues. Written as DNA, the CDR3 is TGTGCCACCAGCAGGACTAGCGGGCGGGACTACGAGCAGTACTTC. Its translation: CATSRTSGRDYEQYF.

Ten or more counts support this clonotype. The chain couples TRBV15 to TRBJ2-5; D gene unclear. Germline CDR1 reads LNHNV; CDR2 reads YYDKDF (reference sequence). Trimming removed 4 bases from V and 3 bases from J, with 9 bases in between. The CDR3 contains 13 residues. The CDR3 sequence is CATSKDNKETQYF. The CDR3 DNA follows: TGTGCCACCAGCAAAGACAATAAAGAGACCCAGTACTTC.

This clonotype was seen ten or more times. In DNA, the CDR3 is TGTGCCAGCAGTCAAACATCGTTGACCCTAGCCAAAAACATTCAGTACTTC. As protein: CASSQTSLTLAKNIQYF. The chain combines TRBV7-9 with TRBJ2-4; D is unclear. V lost 6 bases and J lost 0, with 18 bases in between. The CDR3 consists of 17 residues. Germline lookup yields CDR1 SEHNR and CDR2 FQNEAQ (reference sequence).

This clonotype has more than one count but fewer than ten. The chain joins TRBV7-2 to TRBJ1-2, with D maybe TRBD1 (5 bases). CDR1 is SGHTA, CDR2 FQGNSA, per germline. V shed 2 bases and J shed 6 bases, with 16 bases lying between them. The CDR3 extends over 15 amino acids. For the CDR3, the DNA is TGTGCCAGCAGCTTATATTTTGGGACTCGGGATGGCTACACCTTC. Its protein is CASSLYFGTRDGYTF.

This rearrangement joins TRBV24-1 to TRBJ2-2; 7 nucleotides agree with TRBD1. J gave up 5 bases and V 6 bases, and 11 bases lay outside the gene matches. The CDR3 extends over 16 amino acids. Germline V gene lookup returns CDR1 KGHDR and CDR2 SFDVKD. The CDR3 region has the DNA TGTGCCACCAGTACCGCTTTGACAGGGCAAACCGGGGAGCTGTTTTTT. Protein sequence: CATSTALTGQTGELFF.

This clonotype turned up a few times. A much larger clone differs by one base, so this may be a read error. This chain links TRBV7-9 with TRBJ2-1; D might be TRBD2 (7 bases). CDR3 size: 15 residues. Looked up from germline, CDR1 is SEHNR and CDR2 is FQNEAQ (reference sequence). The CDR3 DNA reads TGTGCCAGCAGCCTATTGGCGGGGGCCACCAATGGGCAGTTCTTC. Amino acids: CASSLLAGATNGQFF.

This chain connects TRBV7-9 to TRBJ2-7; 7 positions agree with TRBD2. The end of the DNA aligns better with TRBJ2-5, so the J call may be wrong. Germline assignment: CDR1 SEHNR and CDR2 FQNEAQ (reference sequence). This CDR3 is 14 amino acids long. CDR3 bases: TGTGCCAGCAGCTCTACGGCCGGGGGGGAGACCCAGTACTTC. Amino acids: CASSSTAGGETQYF.

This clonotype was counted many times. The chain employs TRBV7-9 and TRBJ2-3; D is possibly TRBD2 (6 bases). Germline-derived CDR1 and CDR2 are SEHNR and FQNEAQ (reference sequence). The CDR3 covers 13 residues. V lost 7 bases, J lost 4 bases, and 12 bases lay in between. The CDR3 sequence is CASNAAGPDTQYF. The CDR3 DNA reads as TGTGCCAGCAACGCGGCGGGGCCAGATACGCAGTATTTT. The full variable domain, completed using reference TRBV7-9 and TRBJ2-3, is DTGVSQNPRHKITKRGQNVTFRCDPISEHNRLYWYRQTLGQGPEFLTYFQNEAQLEKSRLLSDRFSAERPKGSFSTLEIQRTEQGDSAMYLCASNAAGPDTQYFGPGTRLTVL.

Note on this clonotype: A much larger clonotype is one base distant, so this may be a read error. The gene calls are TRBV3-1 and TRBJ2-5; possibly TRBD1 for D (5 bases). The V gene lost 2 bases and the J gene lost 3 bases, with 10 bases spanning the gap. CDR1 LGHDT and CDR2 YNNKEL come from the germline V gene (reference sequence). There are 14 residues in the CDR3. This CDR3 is CASSQRAGKETQYF. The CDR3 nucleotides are TGTGCCAGCAGCCAACGGGCAGGGAAAGAGACCCAGTACTTC.

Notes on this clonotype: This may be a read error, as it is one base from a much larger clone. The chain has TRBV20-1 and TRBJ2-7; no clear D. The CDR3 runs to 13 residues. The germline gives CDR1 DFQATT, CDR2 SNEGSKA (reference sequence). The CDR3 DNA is TGCAGCCGACTGCCCCTGGTGGGGAATGAGCAGTACTTC. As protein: CSRLPLVGNEQYF.

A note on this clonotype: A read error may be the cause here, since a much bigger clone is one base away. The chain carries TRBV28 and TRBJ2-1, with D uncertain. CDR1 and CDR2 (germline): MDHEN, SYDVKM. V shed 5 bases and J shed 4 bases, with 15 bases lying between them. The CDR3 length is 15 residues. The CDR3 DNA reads TGTGCCAGCAGTCTCACGACGGGTGAATACAATGAGCAGTTCTTC. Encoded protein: CASSLTTGEYNEQFF.